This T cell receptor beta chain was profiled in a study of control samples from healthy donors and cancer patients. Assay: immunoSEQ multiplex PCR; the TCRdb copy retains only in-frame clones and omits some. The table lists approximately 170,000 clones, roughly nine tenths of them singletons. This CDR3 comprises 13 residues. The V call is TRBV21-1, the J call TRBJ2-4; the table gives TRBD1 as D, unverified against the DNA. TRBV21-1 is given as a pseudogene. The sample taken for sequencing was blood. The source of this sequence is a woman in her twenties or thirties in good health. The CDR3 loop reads CANQGEAKNIQYF. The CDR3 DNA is TGTGCTAACCAGGGGGAAGCCAAAAACATTCAGTACTTC.